This T cell receptor (delta chain) was obtained from a study of γδ T cells in repeated Plasmodium falciparum infection. As to this clone: This DNA's translation and the protein TCRdb lists, from a much larger clone, do not match at residue 8, likely due to a read error; the protein shown is translated from the DNA.

Germline V lookup: CDR1 TSWWSYY, CDR2 QGS. V dropped 0 bases and J dropped 2 bases, with 34 bases sitting between them. The CDR3 consists of 23 residues. Gammadelta T cells were flow-sorted from PBMC into Vgamma9/Vdelta2+ and Vdelta2-negative populations for bulk analysis. TCRdb re-analyzed the multiplex PCR reads via CATT. The table includes 45,000 to 60,000 delta-chain clones, roughly 2% detected once. The sample was gamma-delta T cells from blood. The V and J genes are TRDV1 and TRDJ1; D gene unclear. The J gene, left out of TCRdb, was set here by checking the DNA against germline. The clonotype comes from a pool of human donors (malaria-infected and uninfected, not separated). The CDR3: CALGELKPFGCRPTQRSTDKLIF. The CDR3 DNA reads TGTGCTCTTGGGGAACTAAAACCTTTTGGTTGTAGGCCGACCCAGCGTTCAACCGATAAACTCATCTTT.